The sequence of this T cell receptor beta chain was determined in a study of radiotherapy plus CTLA-4 blockade in lung cancer. At the level of the study: Overall, less than 20% of patients showed an objective response, while 25% to 35% attained disease control. Notes on the study in general: Dynamics of early blood T cell clones, together with interferon-beta, were reportedly the best predictors of response. TCR clones of tumor origin grew in blood after radiotherapy plus ipilimumab.

Only in-frame clones appear in the TCRdb table, and some are missing; sequencing was by immunoSEQ multiplex PCR. The sample shows about 80,000 clones, approximately 84% of them seen only once. Worth noting for this clone: Its antigen is still unknown.

Germline CDR1 is SGHTA and CDR2 is FQGNSA. The ends lost 3 bases at V and 0 bases at J; junction bases unmatched: 6. The CDR3 consists of 19 residues. Patients in the study, people with chemo-refractory metastatic non-small-cell lung cancer, received focal radiation plus ipilimumab CTLA-4 blockade. The chain uses TRBV7-2 and TRBJ2-1, with 15 bases that match TRBD2. The receptor comes from a human donor with non-small cell lung cancer who had a partial response to radiotherapy plus ipilimumab. Sequenced material: peripheral blood, taken from a patient treated with radiotherapy plus ipilimumab. CDR3 DNA sequence: TGTGCCAGCAGCTTTGGGACTAGCGGGAGGCCGAGCTCCTACAATGAGCAGTTCTTC. Protein: CASSFGTSGRPSSYNEQFF.